These 16 T cell receptor beta chains share one sample of origin, sequenced in a study of monozygotic twins with inflammatory bowel disease. From the 5' RACE reads, TCRdb lists one entry per CDR3 protein and no DNA. Its table records over 200,000 distinct CDR3 sequences. Sequenced: blood. All receptors derive from a human donor with ulcerative colitis or Crohn's disease, or a healthy co-twin of an affected twin (not recorded which).

The chain combines TRBV5-1 with TRBJ2-1; the D call from TCRdb, TRBD1, cannot be confirmed without DNA. The germline gives CDR1 SGHRS, CDR2 YFSETQ. The CDR3 runs to 15 residues. The CDR3 protein is CASSTGTGGYNEQFF.

The chain links TRBV21-1 to TRBJ1-3. TRBV21-1 is shown as a pseudogene. The CDR3 spans 13 residues. The CDR3 is CASLRGSGNTIYF.

The chain joins TRBV7-3 to TRBJ2-3; without DNA, the TCRdb call of TRBD1 cannot be checked. The CDR3 is made up of 15 amino acids. CDR1 and CDR2 (germline): SGHTA, FQGTGA. CDR3 sequence: CASSLDGGAGDTQYF.

J is TRBJ2-1 and V is TRBV5-1; the D call of TRBD1 rests on TCRdb alone, since no DNA is present to check it. CDR1 is SGHRS, CDR2 YFSETQ, per germline. This CDR3 comprises 15 residues. The CDR3 loop reads CASSGTGVDYNEQFF.

The chain uses TRBV30 and TRBJ2-1. Germline V gene sequence: CDR1 GTSNPN, CDR2 SVGIG (reference sequence). This CDR3 has 11 amino acids. This CDR3 reads CAWSRDNEQFF.

The chain employs TRBV30 and TRBJ2-1; TCRdb returns TRBD2, unconfirmable since there is no DNA. This CDR3 is 15 amino acids long. Germline V CDR1 and CDR2: GTSNPN, SVGIG (reference sequence). Here the CDR3 reads CAWENDYQLPIEQFF. Complete variable domain (other parts from reference TRBV30 and TRBJ2-1): SQTIHQWPATLVQPVGSPLSLECTVEGTSNPNLYWYRQAAGRGLQLLFYSVGIGQISSEVPQNLSASRPQDRQFILSSKKLLLSDSGFYLCAWENDYQLPIEQFFGPGTRLTVL.

The chain links TRBV2 to TRBJ2-7; the D gene TCRdb calls, TRBD1, cannot be checked with no DNA. The CDR3 runs 13 residues. Germline-derived CDR1 and CDR2 are SNHLY and FYNNEI. The CDR3 loop is CASSGLTGYEQYF.

The gene calls are TRBV6-5 and TRBJ1-5. The CDR3 has 13 amino acids. CDR1 and CDR2 from the germline V gene are MNHEY and SVGAGI. The CDR3 here is CASSYGGNQPQHF.

The chain couples TRBV4-2 to TRBJ2-7; TCRdb reports TRBD1, a call that lacks DNA to check it against. The V gene's germline CDR1 is LGHNA and CDR2 YNFKEQ. The CDR3 is made up of 15 amino acids. This CDR3 is CASSQEWTGSGEQYF.

The genes are TRBV6-5 and TRBJ1-4; TCRdb's D call, TRBD1, is unchecked because there is no DNA. The length of the CDR3 is 16 residues. Germline V gene data show CDR1 as MNHEY and CDR2 as SVGAGI. Here the CDR3 reads CASSYSLGGGFEKLFF.

The chain recombines TRBV19 with TRBJ2-1. This CDR3 comprises 14 residues. Germline loops: CDR1 LNHDA, CDR2 SQIVND (reference sequence). The CDR3 reads CASSIDGSYNEQFF.

The V and J genes are TRBV30 and TRBJ2-7; TCRdb reports TRBD1, a call that lacks DNA to check it against. CDR1 is GTSNPN, CDR2 SVGIG, per germline (reference sequence). This CDR3 spans 13 amino acids. CDR3 loop: CAWNRDRGRKQYF.

The V gene is TRBV7-2, the J gene TRBJ2-5; the D gene TCRdb calls, TRBD2, cannot be checked with no DNA. Germline assignment: CDR1 SGHTA and CDR2 FQGNSA. The CDR3 has 16 residues. CDR3 amino acids: CASSSSTSGPGETQYF.

The chain carries TRBV9 and TRBJ2-3; TCRdb's D call, TRBD2, is unchecked because there is no DNA. The CDR3 covers 15 residues. Per germline, CDR1 SGDLS and CDR2 YYNGEE. This CDR3 reads CASSVGTSGTDTQYF.

This chain's CDR3 is CSANGDRVYGYTF. The V call is TRBV20-1, the J call TRBJ1-2; the D call from TCRdb, TRBD1, cannot be confirmed without DNA. The CDR3 runs to 13 residues. CDR1 DFQATT and CDR2 SNEGSKA come from the germline V gene (reference sequence).

This chain links TRBV7-2 with TRBJ2-7. This CDR3 region has 13 residues. CDR1 and CDR2 from the germline V gene are SGHTA and FQGNSA. The CDR3 region is CASSSLISYEQYF.